Described below is a single TCR beta chain sequence and its context. Its specificity is unknown. Germline trimming cut 4 bases from V and 0 bases from J; bases unmatched to any gene: 6. CDR1 is SQVTM, CDR2 ANQGSEA, per germline. The CDR3 extends over 15 amino acids. These data come from a study of cytomegalovirus exposure and HLA in healthy donors. Study-wide results and limits: An analysis done earlier found most TCR beta V segments productive about 90% or about 30% of the time. In a later analysis, V- and J-gene trimming of beta chains associated with a DCLRE1C missense variant, replicated independently.

Primers for the PCR totalled 60 Vbeta and 13 Jbeta. Method: immunoSEQ multiplex PCR; TCRdb's copy keeps in-frame clones and lacks some. The sample lists more than 150,000 clones, roughly four fifths occurring once. The V gene is TRBV29-1, the J gene TRBJ2-1; 7 nucleotides match TRBD2. The TCR originated in a man between 35 and 55 years old in good health and CMV-seronegative. The source material was PBMCs. The CDR3 here is CSVAGRASSYNEQFF. The CDR3 DNA reads as TGCAGCGTTGCAGGGAGGGCGAGCTCCTACAATGAGCAGTTCTTC.